These T cell receptor beta chains were read from a single sample in a study of neoadjuvant nivolumab and ipilimumab in lung cancer. Libraries were prepared by immunoSEQ multiplex PCR; TCRdb keeps only in-frame clonotypes and omits some of them. The data show approximately 17,000 clones, with less than 85% seen just once and 7% to 9% held by the top ten. The sample here was tumor tissue, taken after neoadjuvant nivolumab, alone or with ipilimumab, at or shortly before surgery. These receptors came from an adult with non-small cell lung cancer. Both conserved end residues are part of each CDR3. The order of the fields is V gene, D gene, clone size, J gene, CDR3 DNA, CDR3 protein. The D gene is left open where the match is weak. Part of the rows lack a size; the others show once, few, many or a class for expanded clones.

TRBV2	NA	NA	TRBJ1-5	TGTGCCAGCAGTACCGGGACGGGCAATCAGCCCCAGCATTTT	CASSTGTGNQPQHF
TRBV5-1	NA	NA	TRBJ2-3	TGCGCCAGCAGCTTAACAGATACGCAGTATTTT	CASSLTDTQYF
TRBV6-6	NA	few	TRBJ2-3	TGTGCCAGCAGTTACGCACAAGATACGCAGTATTTT	CASSYAQDTQYF
TRBV7-2	NA	once	TRBJ1-5	TGTGCCAGCAGCTTTATAGGGAGCGATCAGCCCCAGCATTTT	CASSFIGSDQPQHF
TRBV2	NA	once	TRBJ1-2	TGTGCCAGCAGTGAAGCATTCGGGGACACTTATGGCTACACCTTC	CASSEAFGDTYGYTF
TRBV11-2	TRBD1	NA	TRBJ1-1	TGTGCCAGCAGCCTTTCGTCCGCCGGGACAGGGGGAACTGAAGCTTTCTTT	CASSLSSAGTGGTEAFF
TRBV7-8	NA	NA	TRBJ2-1	TGTGCCAGCCCGGGGGATGAGCAGTTCTTC	CASPGDEQFF
TRBV6-5	NA	NA	TRBJ1-1	TGTGCCAGCAGTTACCCCGGTGGGGTCGGGGCTTTCTTT	CASSYPGGVGAFF
TRBV9	NA	NA	TRBJ1-3	TGTGCCAGCAGCCCATCTCCGGGGAGGGGATCTGGAAACACCATATATTTT	CASSPSPGRGSGNTIYF
TRBV6-5	NA	NA	TRBJ1-1	TGTGCCAGCAGTTACTCTAGGGGACGTGAAGCTTTCTTT	CASSYSRGREAFF
TRBV10-3	NA	NA	TRBJ2-3	TGTGCCACCGGTGGAGGCCCTAGCACAGATACGCAGTATTTT	CATGGGPSTDTQYF
TRBV4-3	TRBD2	NA	TRBJ2-1	TGCGCCAGCAGCCCTCTGCTAGCGGGGGGGTTCAATGAGCAGTTCTTC	CASSPLLAGGFNEQFF
TRBV2	NA	NA	TRBJ1-1	TGTGCCAGCCAAACTCAGGGGATAGGAACTGAAGCTTTCTTT	CASQTQGIGTEAFF
TRBV12-5	TRBD1	few	TRBJ2-1	TGTGCTAGTGGTACCGGACAGGCCTACAATGAGCAGTTCTTC	CASGTGQAYNEQFF
TRBV19	NA	once	TRBJ1-5	TGTGCCAGTAGTAGTGGGCAGGTGATTCAGCCCCAGCATTTT	CASSSGQVIQPQHF
TRBV7-3	NA	NA	TRBJ2-5	TGTGCCAGCAGCTTAAGAGGGGTAGGGGGAGAGACCCAGTACTTC	CASSLRGVGGETQYF
TRBV5-1	NA	NA	TRBJ1-1	TGCGCCAGCAGCTCTTACAGGGTGGGCACTGAAGCTTTCTTT	CASSSYRVGTEAFF
TRBV7-2	NA	NA	TRBJ1-5	TGTGCCAGCAGCTTATCAAGGGATCAGCCCCAGCATTTT	CASSLSRDQPQHF
TRBV5-1	NA	NA	TRBJ1-2	TGCGCCAGCAGCTCCGGCCAGGAAGGCGATGGCTACACCTTC	CASSSGQEGDGYTF
TRBV7-6	NA	NA	TRBJ1-2	TGTGCCAGCAGCTTACCCTCGGGGGTAGGTGGCTATGGCTACACCTTC	CASSLPSGVGGYGYTF
TRBV6-5	TRBD2	few	TRBJ2-3	TGTGCCAGCGGCACTAGCGGGGGGACAGATACGCAGTATTTT	CASGTSGGTDTQYF
TRBV10-3	NA	NA	TRBJ1-1	TGTGCCATCAGTGGTATCAAGGGCACTGAAGCTTTCTTT	CAISGIKGTEAFF
TRBV5-1	TRBD2	NA	TRBJ2-1	TGCGCCAGCAGCATGACTAGCGGGGGGTACAATGAGCAGTTCTTC	CASSMTSGGYNEQFF
TRBV19	NA	NA	TRBJ1-5	TGTGCCAGTAGTAACGGGGCAAATAGCAATCAGCCCCAGCATTTT	CASSNGANSNQPQHF
TRBV7-2	NA	NA	TRBJ1-1	TGTGCCAGCAGCTTAGTGGATGAAGCTTTCTTT	CASSLVDEAFF
TRBV11-3	NA	once	TRBJ2-3	TGTGCCAGCAGCTTAGGGACTGTGAGCACAGATACGCAGTATTTT	CASSLGTVSTDTQYF
TRBV19	TRBD1	NA	TRBJ2-1	TGTGCCAGTAGTATTCGGGACAGGGGGTTCGGTGAGCAGTTCTTC	CASSIRDRGFGEQFF
TRBV6-1	TRBD2	NA	TRBJ2-3	TGTGCCATAAGAGGGCTAGCGGGGAGCACAGATACGCAGTATTTT	CAIRGLAGSTDTQYF
TRBV1	NA	NA	TRBJ2-1	TGCACCAGCAGCCAAGTGGCTAGCCTCAATGAGCAGTTCTTC	CTSSQVASLNEQFF
TRBV7-3	NA	NA	TRBJ1-2	TGTGCCAGCAGCTTAGCAGGGGCCGGTGGCTACACCTTC	CASSLAGAGGYTF
TRBV10-3	TRBD1	NA	TRBJ1-2	TGTGCCATCTTAAATGCGGGGACAGGGGCCTCAGGCCACTATGGCTACACCTTC	CAILNAGTGASGHYGYTF
TRBV7-9	TRBD2	NA	TRBJ2-1	TGTGCCAGCAGCTTAAGGGGCGGGGGGATGGATGAGCAGTTCTTC	CASSLRGGGMDEQFF
TRBV9	NA	NA	TRBJ2-7	TGTGCCAGCAGCGTTGGGACAGCGGGTACCTACGAGCAGTACTTC	CASSVGTAGTYEQYF
TRBV19	TRBD2	NA	TRBJ2-7	TGTGCCAGCGCACCCCATCTGCCTAGCGGGGGGACCTACGAGCAGTACTTC	CASAPHLPSGGTYEQYF
TRBV11-3	NA	once	TRBJ2-3	TGTGCCAGCAGCTTAGGCGGACTCGCCACAGATACGCAGTATTTT	CASSLGGLATDTQYF
TRBV2	NA	once	TRBJ1-2	TGTGCCAGCAGTGCGGTTCGGAACAACTATGGCTACACCTTC	CASSAVRNNYGYTF
TRBV6-1	NA	NA	TRBJ2-7	TGTGCCAGCACCGGTGGGGTTACCTACGAGCAGTACTTC	CASTGGVTYEQYF
TRBV5-1	NA	few	TRBJ1-1	TGCGCCAGCAGCTTGGAGGGGCTTGAAGCTTTCTTT	CASSLEGLEAFF
TRBV7-2	NA	NA	TRBJ2-5	TGTGCCAGCGTCTTGAGGGGCCAAGAGACCCAGTACTTC	CASVLRGQETQYF
TRBV6-5	NA	once	TRBJ1-5	TGTGCCAGCAGTCCAGAGGGAGGGGTAGATCAGCCCCAGCATTTT	CASSPEGGVDQPQHF
TRBV5-4	NA	once	TRBJ2-3	TGTGCCAGCAGCTCGGGACCCCACACAGATACGCAGTATTTT	CASSSGPHTDTQYF
TRBV5-1	TRBD1	NA	TRBJ1-1	TGCGCCAGCACCACAGGGGGTTCGGACACTGAAGCTTTCTTT	CASTTGGSDTEAFF
TRBV10-2	NA	NA	TRBJ1-1	TGCGCCAGCAGTGAGAAGGGATCGAACACTGAAGCTTTCTTT	CASSEKGSNTEAFF
TRBV7-3	NA	NA	TRBJ2-3	TGTGCCAGCAGCTTAACGCGAGATAGCACAGATACGCAGTATTTT	CASSLTRDSTDTQYF
TRBV11-3	NA	NA	TRBJ2-3	TGTGCCAGCAGCCAAGGACAGGCGGGGGGTACGCAGTATTTT	CASSQGQAGGTQYF
TRBV6-5	TRBD2	once	TRBJ2-7	TGTGCCAGCAGTTTGACTAGCGGGGTGTACGAGCAGTACTTC	CASSLTSGVYEQYF
TRBV11-2	NA	NA	TRBJ2-7	TGTGCCAGCAGCTTAATCAGGGACTACGAGCAGTACTTC	CASSLIRDYEQYF
TRBV19	TRBD1	NA	TRBJ1-1	TGTGCCAGTAGTACGACAGGGGACACTGAAGCTTTCTTT	CASSTTGDTEAFF
TRBV7-3	NA	few	TRBJ1-6	TGTGCCAGCAGCTTAACGGGGAGGAGGGAGTCACCCCTCCACTTT	CASSLTGRRESPLHF
TRBV5-1	NA	few	TRBJ1-2	TGCGCCAGCAGCTTGGCTACAGGCGAAGGCTACACCTTC	CASSLATGEGYTF